This TCR beta chain stems from a study of T-cell memory formation after mild COVID-19. The CDR3 loop spans 12 amino acids. Germline-derived CDR1 and CDR2 are DFQATT and SNEGSKA (reference sequence). V was pared by 7 bases and J by 6 bases, with 15 bases between. TCRdb reprocessed the 5' RACE reads via MiXCR and lists one record per CDR3 protein. The table records about 610,000 distinct CDR3 sequences, around 15% of them present only once. The clonotype comes from an adult woman who had mild COVID-19 (a few samples of this study predate the infection). Cell type and time point are not known. Specimen: PBMCs or a T cell subset sorted from them (not recorded which). The V gene is TRBV20-1, the J gene TRBJ1-2; D gene uncertain. CDR3 amino acids: CSGDGGFHGYTF. CDR3 sequence (DNA): TGCAGTGGGGATGGAGGGTTCCATGGCTACACCTTC.